Presented here are 12 T cell receptor beta chains from one specimen sequenced in a study of OX40 agonist ivuxolimab in advanced cancers. Profiling relied on immunoSEQ multiplex PCR, and the TCRdb table lists in-frame clones only, not all of them. The top ten hold 2% to 2.5% of the sample, which has 55,000 to 90,000 clones, 85% to 90% seen once. Sequencing used CD4+ or CD8+ T cells sorted from blood, obtained in a trial of the OX40 agonist ivuxolimab. These receptors all stem from an adult with an advanced solid tumor such as melanoma, head and neck, liver or kidney cancer.

This clone has just one count. The rearrangement uses TRBV10-3 and TRBJ1-2; maybe TRBD1 (5 bases). Germline CDR1 and CDR2: ENHRY and SYGVKD. This CDR3 has 16 residues. Trimming pared 0 bases from V and 4 bases from J, leaving 15 bases between. The CDR3: CAISESTVRGGYGYTF. CDR3 sequence (DNA): TGTGCCATCAGTGAGTCGACCGTTAGGGGCGGCTATGGCTACACCTTC.

The chain is built from TRBV7-9 and TRBJ2-7; D possibly uses TRBD1 or TRBD2 (6 bases each). CDR3 length: 13 residues. V lost 8 bases to trimming and J lost 1 base, with 12 bases between them. From germline, CDR1 is SEHNR and CDR2 FQNEAQ (reference sequence). CDR3 coding DNA: TGTGCCAGCCTCGGGGGCGGTTCCTACGAGCAGTACTTC. It yields the protein CASLGGGSYEQYF.

A note on this clone: Within the sample, other DNA sequences also encode this same CDR3. V and J are TRBV18 and TRBJ2-5; no firm D call. V lost 3 bases, J lost 0 bases, and 2 bases lay in between. Germline CDR1 reads KGHSH; CDR2 reads LQKENI. CDR3 size: 12 residues. Written as DNA, the CDR3 is TGTGCCAGCTCACCCAACCAAGAGACCCAGTACTTC. Its translation is CASSPNQETQYF.

This chain uses TRBV9 with TRBJ1-1; weak D call: TRBD1 (6 bases). Looked up from germline, CDR1 is SGDLS and CDR2 is YYNGEE. Trimming pared 2 bases from V and 5 bases from J, leaving 13 bases between. The CDR3 sequence is 14 residues long. CDR3 region: CASSVGRGETEAFF. The CDR3 bases are TGTGCCAGCAGCGTTGGGAGGGGGGAAACTGAAGCTTTCTTT.

The chain joins TRBV19 to TRBJ2-1, with 10 bases fitting TRBD2. Germline loops: CDR1 LNHDA, CDR2 SQIVND (reference sequence). The CDR3 spans 16 residues. V lost 1 base and J lost 4; bases outside the gene matches: 4. The CDR3 nucleotides are TGTGCCAGTAGTATAGGAGGTAGCGGGAGGTACAATGAGCAGTTCTTC. Its protein product is CASSIGGSGRYNEQFF.

The chain is built from TRBV4-3 and TRBJ2-7; D gene uncertain. The CDR3 runs 12 residues. V gave up 3 bases and J gave up 6 bases, with 9 bases separating them. CDR1 and CDR2 (germline): LGHNA, YSLEER. The CDR3 DNA reads as TGCGCCAGCAGCCATAATACGGGCGAGCAGTACTTC. This codes for CASSHNTGEQYF.

The rearrangement uses TRBV18 and TRBJ1-4, with D uncertain. Germline assignment: CDR1 KGHSH and CDR2 LQKENI. Trimming pared 1 base from V and 1 base from J, leaving 7 bases between. This CDR3 has 15 amino acids. CDR3 sequence reads: CASSPRWGTNEKLFF. CDR3 in DNA: TGTGCCAGCTCACCACGATGGGGAACTAATGAAAAACTGTTTTTT.

The gene calls are TRBV5-4 and TRBJ2-1; 7 bases map to TRBD2. The V segment lost 0 bases and the J segment 6 bases; nucleotides outside the gene matches: 6. Germline V CDR1 and CDR2: SGHNT, YYREEE (reference sequence). CDR3 length: 15 residues. CDR3 nucleotides: TGTGCCAGCAGCTTGGCGGCGGGAGTCTTCAATGAGCAGTTCTTC. This sequence encodes CASSLAAGVFNEQFF.

This sequence joins TRBV28 and TRBJ2-7, with TRBD1 identical over 11 bases. Losses at the gene ends were 4 bases for V and 6 bases for J; bases not matched to a gene: 8. The CDR3 is 15 amino acids. The germline V gene encodes CDR1 MDHEN and CDR2 SYDVKM. CDR3 DNA sequence: TGTGCCAGCAGTTCACGGACAGGGGGCCGGCTCGAGCAGTACTTC. It codes for CASSSRTGGRLEQYF.

This chain connects TRBV5-6 to TRBJ2-2; D gene unclear. The CDR3 runs 17 residues. Trimming left V 0 bases short and J 0 bases short, with 12 bases between. Germline V CDR1 and CDR2: SGHDT, YYEEEE. CDR3 amino acids: CASSLDAGPANTGELFF. The CDR3 nucleotides read TGTGCCAGCAGCTTGGATGCTGGGCCCGCGAACACCGGGGAGCTGTTTTTT.

The chain is built from TRBV19 and TRBJ2-3; D uncertain. The V and J ends lost 5 bases and 3 bases respectively, with 9 bases between them. The CDR3 runs 13 residues. Per germline, CDR1 LNHDA and CDR2 SQIVND (reference sequence). The CDR3 nucleotides are TGTGCCAGTAGTCTCCAGTCAACAGATACGCAGTATTTT. Its translation is CASSLQSTDTQYF. The variable domain in full, completed from reference TRBV19 and TRBJ2-3, reads DGGITQSPKYLFRKEGQNVTLSCEQNLNHDAMYWYRQDPGQGLRLIYYSQIVNDFQKGDIAEGYSVSREKKESFPLTVTSAQKNPTAFYLCASSLQSTDTQYFGPGTRLTVL.

The CDR3 loop reads CASSKYRGLHF. The CDR3 coding sequence is TGTGCCAGCAGCAAATACAGGGGCCTCCACTTT. This rearrangement joins TRBV28 to TRBJ1-6, with 7 nucleotides matching TRBD1. The germline V gene has CDR1 MDHEN and CDR2 SYDVKM. The CDR3 extends over 11 amino acids. The V and J ends lost 6 bases and 15 bases, in that order; junction bases with no gene match: 5.